The 7 T cell receptor beta chains below come from one sample, sequenced in a study of T-cell reconstitution after alpha-beta-depleted transplantation in children (dated by TCRdb to 2016 to 2017). The receptor library was made with PCR. Sequencer: Illumina HiSeq 2500. To normalize quantification of the TCRbeta repertoire, the TCR libraries were built with molecular barcoding that relied on unique molecular identifiers. TCRdb reprocessed the public reads (quality trimming at Q25 with fastp, clone calling with MiXCR) and kept in-frame beta chains. Each entry merges the rows of one CDR3 protein and shows their most common DNA and genes. The sample has fewer than 120,000 distinct CDR3 sequences on record, approximately 10% of them singletons. Of the sample, over 8% is held by the ten largest clones. This sample comprised PBMCs from the stem cell graft donor, obtained from the stem cell graft. Every receptor here comes from a human donor who donated a stem cell graft to a child with acute lymphoblastic leukemia.

The sample holds many counts of this clonotype. The chain uses TRBV5-1 and TRBJ1-1; D call uncertain. Germline CDR1 is SGHRS and CDR2 is YFSETQ. V was trimmed by 3 bases and J by 5 bases, leaving 17 bases between them. The CDR3 spans 15 residues. For the CDR3, the DNA is TGCGCCAGCAGCTCCGAGGGCCTAGGGAGGACTGAAGCTTTCTTT. This translates into CASSSEGLGRTEAFF.

In this sample, this clonotype turned up many times. This chain joins TRBV6-2 or TRBV6-3 and TRBJ1-2; 10 bases are shared with TRBD1. The CDR3 has 15 residues. J was trimmed by 8 bases and V by 0 bases; bases with no gene match: 6. CDR1 and CDR2 (germline): MNHEY, SVGEGT. The CDR3, as DNA: TGTGCCAGCAGTTACTCCGAGGGGACAGGGGTCGGCTACACCTTC. It specifies CASSYSEGTGVGYTF.

This clonotype was detected many times. V usage is TRBV25-1 and J usage is TRBJ1-3; D gene unclear. Per germline, CDR1 MGHDK and CDR2 SYGVNS. The CDR3 has 14 amino acids. V was clipped by 2 bases and J by 0 bases, with 5 bases between them. CDR3 nucleotide sequence: TGTGCCAGCAGTGAAAAGATCTCTGGAAACACCATATATTTT. Translated: CASSEKISGNTIYF.

The chain carries TRBV7-2 and TRBJ2-3, with 10 bases that match TRBD2. Looked up from germline, CDR1 is SGHTA and CDR2 is FQGNSA. CDR3 length equals 17 residues. The ends lost 1 base at V and 0 bases at J; junction bases unmatched: 4. CDR3 region: CASSLGVTSGSTDTQYF. For the CDR3, the DNA is TGTGCCAGCAGCTTAGGGGTGACTAGCGGGAGCACAGATACGCAGTATTTT.

There are many counts of this clonotype. The chain is built from TRBV20-1 and TRBJ2-3; TRBD1 aligns across 9 bases. Germline V CDR1 and CDR2: DFQATT, SNEGSKA (reference sequence). This CDR3 has 16 residues. V was pared by 5 bases and J by 2 bases, with 11 bases of the junction left unmatched. CDR3 amino acids: CSAERPGQGATDTQYF. The DNA for the CDR3 is TGCAGTGCTGAACGCCCGGGACAGGGAGCCACAGATACGCAGTATTTT.

This clonotype was recorded many times. The CDR3 DNA is TGTGCCAGCAGTTTATCCCCGCGATCTGGAAACACCATATATTTT. It is translated as CASSLSPRSGNTIYF. The chain couples TRBV27 to TRBJ1-3; D is undetermined. The V gene lost 0 bases and the J gene lost 1 base, with 7 bases spanning the gap. The CDR3 is 15 residues long. CDR1 and CDR2 from the germline V gene are MNHEY and SMNVEV (reference sequence).

V usage is TRBV6-1 and J usage is TRBJ2-1, with a tentative D call TRBD1 (5 bases). Germline lookup yields CDR1 MNHNS and CDR2 SASEGT. V lost 5 bases, J lost 2 bases, and 10 bases lay in between. CDR3 length: 14 residues. The chain's CDR3 is CASSPGKPYNEQFF. The CDR3 DNA reads TGTGCCAGCAGTCCAGGGAAACCCTACAATGAGCAGTTCTTC.